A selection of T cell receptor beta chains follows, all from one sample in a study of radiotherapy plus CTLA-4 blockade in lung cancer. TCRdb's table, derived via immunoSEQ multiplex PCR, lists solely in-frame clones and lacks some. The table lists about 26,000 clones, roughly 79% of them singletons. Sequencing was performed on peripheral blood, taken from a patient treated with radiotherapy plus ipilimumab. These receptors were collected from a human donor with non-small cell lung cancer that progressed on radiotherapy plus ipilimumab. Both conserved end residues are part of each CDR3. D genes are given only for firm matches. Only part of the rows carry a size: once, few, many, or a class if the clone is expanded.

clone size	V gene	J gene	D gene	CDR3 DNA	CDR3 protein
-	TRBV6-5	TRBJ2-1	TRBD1	TGTGCCAGCAGTTCGACAGGGAGCTCCTACAATGAGCAGTTCTTC	CASSSTGSSYNEQFF
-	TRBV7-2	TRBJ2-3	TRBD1	TGTGCCAGCAGCTTTTGGACAGGGGGTGATACAGATACGCAGTATTTT	CASSFWTGGDTDTQYF
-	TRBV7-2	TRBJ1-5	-	TGTGCCAGCAGCTTCGGCCTAAATCAGCCCCAGCATTTT	CASSFGLNQPQHF
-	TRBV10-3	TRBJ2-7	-	TGTGCCATCAGTGAGTCCGGGAGTATGGGCTACGAGCAGTACTTC	CAISESGSMGYEQYF
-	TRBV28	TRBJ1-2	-	TGTGCCAGCAGTTCCACTACCGGCGGACACTATGGCTACACCTTC	CASSSTTGGHYGYTF
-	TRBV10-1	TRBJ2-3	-	TGCGCCATTGGCCTCAGGGTAGTGGGCACAGATACGCAGTATTTT	CAIGLRVVGTDTQYF
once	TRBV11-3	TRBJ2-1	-	TGTGCCAGCAGTAAAGGGGGGTGGGAGCAGTTCTTC	CASSKGGWEQFF
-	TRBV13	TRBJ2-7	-	TGTGCCAGCAGCTCCCGGACAGAGTCCTACGAGCAGTACTTC	CASSSRTESYEQYF
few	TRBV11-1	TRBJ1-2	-	TGTGCCAGCAGCTTCGACGCAGGGAGGGATGGCTACACCTTC	CASSFDAGRDGYTF
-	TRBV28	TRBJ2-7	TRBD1	TGTGCCAGCAACGACAGGGAAGCCTACGAGCAGTACTTC	CASNDREAYEQYF
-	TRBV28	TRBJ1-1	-	TGTGCCAGCTCCCTCGGGCGGAACACTGAAGCTTTCTTT	CASSLGRNTEAFF
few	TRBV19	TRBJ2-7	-	TGTGCCAGTAGTCCTGGCCACTACGAGCAGTACTTC	CASSPGHYEQYF
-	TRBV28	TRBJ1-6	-	TGTGCCAGCAGTTTGTCGACAGCCTCTAGCTCCTATAATTCACCCCTCCACTTT	CASSLSTASSSYNSPLHF
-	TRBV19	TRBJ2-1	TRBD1	TGTGCCAGTAGTGACGGGACAGTGAGCTACAATGAGCAGTTCTTC	CASSDGTVSYNEQFF
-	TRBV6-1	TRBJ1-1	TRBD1	TGTGCCAGCAGTAGACAGGGAGATATAATGACTGAAGCTTTCTTT	CASSRQGDIMTEAFF
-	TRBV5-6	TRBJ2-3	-	TGTGCCAGCAGCTCCCCAGGCGACTCTAGCACAGATACGCAGTATTTT	CASSSPGDSSTDTQYF
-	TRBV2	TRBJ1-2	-	TGTGCCAGCAATTTGATCGGGGCAGACTATGGCTACACCTTC	CASNLIGADYGYTF
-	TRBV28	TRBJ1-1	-	TGTGCCAGCCTACCAGGAGGGAACACTGAAGCTTTCTTT	CASLPGGNTEAFF
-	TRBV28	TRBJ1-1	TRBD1	TGTGCCAGCAGTTCAGGGGGTTGGGGCACTGAAGCTTTCTTT	CASSSGGWGTEAFF
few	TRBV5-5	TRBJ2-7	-	TGTGCCAGCACCTTTGACACGAGCTCCTACGAGCAGTACTTC	CASTFDTSSYEQYF
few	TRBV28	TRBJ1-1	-	TGTGCCAGCAGTTTAATGGGGGCGAACACTGAAGCTTTCTTT	CASSLMGANTEAFF
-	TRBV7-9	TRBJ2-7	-	TGTGCCACCAGCCCCGGACCCAACTACGAGCAGTACTTC	CATSPGPNYEQYF
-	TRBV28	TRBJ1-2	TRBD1	TGTGCCAGCAGCGACCTGGGACAGGGGACAGTCGGCTATGGCTACACCTTC	CASSDLGQGTVGYGYTF
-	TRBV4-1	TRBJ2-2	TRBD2	TGCGCCAGCAGCCAAGTAGCTAGCGGGAGGTCGAACACCGGGGAGCTGTTTTTT	CASSQVASGRSNTGELFF
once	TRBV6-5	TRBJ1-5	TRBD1	TGTGCCAGCAGTTACGGGACAGTTCAGCCCCAGCATTTT	CASSYGTVQPQHF
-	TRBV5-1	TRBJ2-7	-	TGCGCCAGCAGCTTGGGGGTTAGCGGTTTCCACTACGAGCAGTACTTC	CASSLGVSGFHYEQYF
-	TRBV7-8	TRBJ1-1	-	TGTGCCAGCAGCCCCCAGGGGTCCTGGGTGGACACTGAAGCTTTCTTT	CASSPQGSWVDTEAFF
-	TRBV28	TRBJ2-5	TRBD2	TGTGCCAGCAGTTCGTTAGCGGGAGGAACGGAGACCCAGTACTTC	CASSSLAGGTETQYF
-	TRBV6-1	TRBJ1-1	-	TGTGCCAGCAGGTTCGGAGGAGGAGCTTTCTTT	CASRFGGGAFF
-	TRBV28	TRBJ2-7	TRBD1	TGTGCCAGCAGTTCCCCGGACGGGGACAGGTACTTCTTC	CASSSPDGDRYFF
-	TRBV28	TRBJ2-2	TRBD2	TGTGCCAGCAGCATCAGCGGGAGGGTTACCGGGGAGCTGTTTTTT	CASSISGRVTGELFF
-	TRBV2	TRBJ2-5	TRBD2	TGTGCCAGCGATAGCGGGACGAGGGGGGAGACCCAGTACTTC	CASDSGTRGETQYF
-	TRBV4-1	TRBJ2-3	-	TGCGCCAGCAGCCAGGTCAGGGACACAGATACGCAGTATTTT	CASSQVRDTDTQYF
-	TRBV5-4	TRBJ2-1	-	TGTGCCAGCAGCTTGGAAGCGGATTACAATGAGCAGTTCTTC	CASSLEADYNEQFF
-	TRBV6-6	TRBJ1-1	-	TGTGCCAGCAGTTACCTAGGGGGGGACGCTGAAGCTTTCTTT	CASSYLGGDAEAFF
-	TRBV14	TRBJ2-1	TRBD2	TGTGCCAGCAGCCACACGCGTAGCGGGAGTACTGAGCAGTTCTTC	CASSHTRSGSTEQFF
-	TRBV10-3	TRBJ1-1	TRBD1	TGTGCCATCACCTCAGACAGGGGTAACACTGAAGCTTTCTTT	CAITSDRGNTEAFF
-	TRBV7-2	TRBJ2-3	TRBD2	TGTGCCAGCAGCTTTCCCACACGCGGGGGAAGCACAGATACGCAGTATTTT	CASSFPTRGGSTDTQYF
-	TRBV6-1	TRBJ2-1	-	TGTGCCAGCGCTGACCTACATGAGCAGTTCTTC	CASADLHEQFF
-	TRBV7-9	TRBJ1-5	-	TGTGCCAGCAGCTTAGGCAATCAGCCCCAGCATTTT	CASSLGNQPQHF
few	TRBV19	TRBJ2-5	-	TGTGCCAGTAGTATCTCCCCTAGAGGGACCCAGTACTTC	CASSISPRGTQYF
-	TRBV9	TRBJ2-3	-	TGTGCCAGCAGCGTAGGGCCCCGGGGAGCAGATACGCAGTATTTT	CASSVGPRGADTQYF
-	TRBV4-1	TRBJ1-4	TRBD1	TGCGCCAGCAGCCGGACAGGGGAAAAACTGTTTTTT	CASSRTGEKLFF
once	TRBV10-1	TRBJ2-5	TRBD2	TGCGCCAGCGGTCGGCTAGCGGGGTATCAAGAGACCCAGTACTTC	CASGRLAGYQETQYF
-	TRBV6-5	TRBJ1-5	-	TGTGCCAGCAGTTACTCGAGAAGGGGCAATCAGCCCCAGCATTTT	CASSYSRRGNQPQHF
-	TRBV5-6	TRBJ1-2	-	TGTGCCAGCAGCGTACAGGGCAGCTATGGCTACACCTTC	CASSVQGSYGYTF
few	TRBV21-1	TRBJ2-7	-	TGTGCCAGCAGCCAGGGTAATCTCCCGGGAAGCTCCTACGAGCAGTACTTC	CASSQGNLPGSSYEQYF
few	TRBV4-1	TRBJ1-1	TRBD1	TGCGCCAGCAGCCTTCACAGGGGGCCGAACACTGAAGCTTTCTTT	CASSLHRGPNTEAFF
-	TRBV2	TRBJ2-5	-	TGTGCCAGCAGTGAGTTCACGGTCCAAGAGACCCAGTACTTC	CASSEFTVQETQYF
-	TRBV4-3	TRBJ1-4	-	TGCGCCAGCAGCCAAGTCTTTCGGGGGGCCAATGAAAAACTGTTTTTT	CASSQVFRGANEKLFF
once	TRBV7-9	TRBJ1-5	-	TGTGCCAGCAGCTTGGCCAGCCCTAATCAGCCCCAGCATTTT	CASSLASPNQPQHF
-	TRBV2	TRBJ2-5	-	TGTGCCAGCAGTTGGGGGGGGCGTGGAGAGACCCAGTACTTC	CASSWGGRGETQYF
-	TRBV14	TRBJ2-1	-	TGTGCCAGCAGCCAAGTCTGGCCCTACAATGAGCAGTTCTTC	CASSQVWPYNEQFF
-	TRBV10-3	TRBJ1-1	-	TGTGCCATCAAAATATCCGGGGGAGGCACTGAAGCTTTCTTT	CAIKISGGGTEAFF
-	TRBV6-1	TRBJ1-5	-	TGTGCCAGCGGGAGGGGGTTGAATCAGCCCCAGCATTTT	CASGRGLNQPQHF
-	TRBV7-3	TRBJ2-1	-	TGTGCCAGCAGCTTAGGGACTGGCGGGATCCCAGGAGCCCACAATGAGCAGTTCTTC	CASSLGTGGIPGAHNEQFF
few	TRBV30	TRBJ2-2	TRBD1	TGTGCCCGTGAATCAGGACAGGGAGAGACCGGGGAGCTGTTTTTT	CARESGQGETGELFF